Below, one T cell receptor beta chain is given with its context. What it binds is not known. Stable hyperthyroid donors showed no ophthalmopathy during 18 months follow-up. People with hyperthyroidism were aged 18 to 65 and newly diagnosed, under 2 months' duration. As the template, RNA transcripts were used to amplify TCR beta CDR3 regions. After a first-round RT-PCR with HTBI primers, a second-round multiplex PCR was run. Each CDR3 protein gets one entry after TCRdb re-called the multiplex PCR reads with MiXCR. The sample lists about 620,000 distinct CDR3 sequences, 20% to 25% occurring once. CDR1 SGDLS and CDR2 YYNGEE come from the germline V gene. This CDR3 has 15 residues. V lost 0 bases to trimming and J lost 4 bases, with 10 bases between them. These data originate in a study of Graves' ophthalmopathy and Graves' hyperthyroidism. General study results and limits: The majority of expanded thyroid clonotypes above 0.001 frequency also occurred in blood.

The TCR originated in a young woman with stable Graves' hyperthyroidism. Some clones in this sample may be carry-over from other donors' samples. The material sequenced was peripheral blood. V and J are TRBV9 and TRBJ2-2; D uncertain. The CDR3 here is CASSVDSVATGELFF. As DNA, the CDR3 is TGTGCCAGCAGCGTAGATTCTGTGGCCACCGGGGAGCTGTTTTTT. Complete variable domain (other parts from reference TRBV9 and TRBJ2-2): DSGVTQTPKHLITATGQRVTLRCSPRSGDLSVYWYQQSLDQGLQFLIQYYNGEERAKGNILERFSAQQFPDLHSELNLSSLELGDSALYFCASSVDSVATGELFFGEGSRLTVL.